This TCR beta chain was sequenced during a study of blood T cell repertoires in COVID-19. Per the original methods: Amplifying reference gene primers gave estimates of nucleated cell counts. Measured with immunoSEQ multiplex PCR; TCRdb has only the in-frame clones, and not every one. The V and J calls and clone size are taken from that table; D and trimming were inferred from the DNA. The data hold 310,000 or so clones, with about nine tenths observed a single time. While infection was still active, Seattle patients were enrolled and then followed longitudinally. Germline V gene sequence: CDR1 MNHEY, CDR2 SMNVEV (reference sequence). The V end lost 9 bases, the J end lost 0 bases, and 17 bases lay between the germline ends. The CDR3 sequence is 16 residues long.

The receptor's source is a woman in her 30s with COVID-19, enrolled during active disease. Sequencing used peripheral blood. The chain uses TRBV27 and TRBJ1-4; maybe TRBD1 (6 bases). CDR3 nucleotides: TGTGCCAGTAGGGGGTACAGCCTTGCAACTAATGAAAAACTGTTTTTT. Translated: CASRGYSLATNEKLFF.